The next 4 T cell receptor beta chains were all read from a single sample in a study of T cells in Graves' hyperthyroidism and ophthalmopathy. Template material for amplifying TCR beta CDR3 regions consisted of RNA transcripts. The HTBI set primed first-round TCR CDR3 RT-PCR. Each CDR3 protein gets one entry after TCRdb re-called the multiplex PCR reads with MiXCR. The sample lists hundreds of thousands of distinct CDR3 sequences; around 20% were seen once. Sequencing input: blood. The receptors come from a man between 50 and 59 years old with Graves' ophthalmopathy.

In this sample, this clonotype turned up many times. The rearrangement links TRBV24-1 to TRBJ2-5; D uncertain. Trimming cost V 5 bases and J 0 bases, with 6 bases left between them. This CDR3 is 13 amino acids long. Germline CDR1 is KGHDR and CDR2 is SFDVKD. The CDR3 protein is CATSAGYQETQYF. CDR3 sequence (DNA): TGTGCCACCAGTGCGGGCTACCAAGAGACCCAGTACTTC.

This clonotype was found many times. V is TRBV18 and J is TRBJ2-7; weak D call: TRBD2 (6 bases). Germline CDR1 and CDR2: KGHSH and LQKENI. This CDR3 region has 15 residues. V was clipped by 3 bases and J by 2 bases, with 14 bases between them. The CDR3, as DNA: TGTGCCAGCTCACCGGAACCGGGACTTGCCTACGAGCAGTACTTC. This gives the protein CASSPEPGLAYEQYF.

This clonotype was counted a few times. The genes are TRBV7-3 and TRBJ2-2; 7 bases align to TRBD2. The CDR3 totals 15 residues. J gave up 2 bases and V 5 bases, and 5 bases lay outside the gene matches. Per the germline V gene, CDR1 is SGHTA and CDR2 is FQGTGA. The DNA for the CDR3 is TGTGCCAGCAGCAATCGAGCGGGAAACACCGGGGAGCTGTTTTTT. Its protein is CASSNRAGNTGELFF.

This clonotype came up many times. The chain has TRBV5-1 and TRBJ2-3, with 14 bases fitting TRBD2. CDR1 is SGHRS, CDR2 YFSETQ, per germline. CDR3 size: 19 residues. V was pared by 2 bases and J by 0 bases, with 8 bases of the junction left unmatched. Written as DNA, the CDR3 is TGCGCCAGCAGCTTCCTTGGACTAGCGGGAGGCACTAGCACAGATACGCAGTATTTT. Residues: CASSFLGLAGGTSTDTQYF.